This record concerns one T cell receptor beta chain sequence. Its target is unknown. V was shortened by 3 bases and J by 2 bases, with 14 bases between the two germline ends. Per the germline V gene, CDR1 is SNHLY and CDR2 is FYNNEI. This CDR3 spans 15 amino acids. The protocol was immunoSEQ multiplex PCR, while the TCRdb copy is restricted to in-frame clones and leaves out a portion. The table lists roughly 2,000,000 clones, about 95% of them singletons, with 1% to 1.5% in the top ten. The data derive from a study of shared clonotypes between healthy human individuals. Study background: Donors were a couple of women and a few men aged 18 to 49.

It was CD45RO-negative cells, positively selected for CCR7, that made up naive CD8 cells, with terminally differentiated effector memory CD45RA+ cells excluded. Every donor, a Caucasian adult, lived in Nashville, Tennessee. Study results and limitations: Non-shared clonotypes were found to have lower generation probabilities than the clonotypes that were shared by all four of the sorted-subset donors. Clonotype sharing across donors was expected to vary with sequencing depth.

This receptor was identified in a man between 18 and 35 years old in good health. The chain recombines TRBV2 with TRBJ2-7, with D perhaps given as TRBD1 or TRBD2 (5 bases each). The sequencing sample was made of naive CD8+ T cells sorted from blood. The CDR3 protein is CASSDRGLGAYEQYF. CDR3 nucleotide sequence: TGTGCCAGCAGTGATCGTGGGTTGGGGGCCTACGAGCAGTACTTC.